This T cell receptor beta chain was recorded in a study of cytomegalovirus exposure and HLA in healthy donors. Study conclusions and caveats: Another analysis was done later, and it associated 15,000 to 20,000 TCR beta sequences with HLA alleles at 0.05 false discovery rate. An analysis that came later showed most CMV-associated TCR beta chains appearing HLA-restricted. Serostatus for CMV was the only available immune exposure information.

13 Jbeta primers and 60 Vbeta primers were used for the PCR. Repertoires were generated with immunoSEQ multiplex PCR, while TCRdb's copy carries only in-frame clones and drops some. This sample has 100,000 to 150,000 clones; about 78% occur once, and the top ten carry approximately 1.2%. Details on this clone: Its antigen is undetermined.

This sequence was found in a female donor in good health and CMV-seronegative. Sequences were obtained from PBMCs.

CDR3 DNA: TGTGCCAGCAGTTTGTATTATAGCAATCAGCCCCAGCATTTT. Encoded protein: CASSLYYSNQPQHF. V gene TRBV27 combines with J gene TRBJ1-5; the D is unclear. CDR1 MNHEY and CDR2 SMNVEV come from the germline V gene (reference sequence). This CDR3 has 14 residues. V lost 3 bases, J lost 0 bases, and 6 bases lay in between.